The entry that follows covers one T cell receptor (beta chain) sequence. Its antigen remains unidentified. No qualities accompany the bases; no much larger clone lies one base away. The immunoSEQ hsTCRB assay version 4, run in survey mode, was used to sequence TCRbeta repertoires from genomic DNA. For TCRbeta sequencing, genomic DNA was diluted to roughly 10 ng/uL, and up to roughly 1 ug was used per sample. As for the original processing: TCRbeta data analysis was done in ImmunoSeq Analyzer 3.0, and diversity was calculated on productive nucleotide rearrangements. Using the Immunarch R package, the improved Chao index served to estimate lower-bound TCR diversity and the Gini coefficient served to estimate clonality. Different nucleotide rearrangements encoding the same CDR3beta amino acid sequence were treated as distinct clonotypes. TCRbeta sequences significantly enriched in antigen-responding cells relative to anti-CD3/anti-CD28-activated cells were identified by differential abundance analysis. Using predicted peptide-MHC specificity as the basis, GLIPH2 grouped TCRs into clusters, both for each participant individually and for the merged data sets that combined participants. Sourced from immuneACCESS, this table was stored by TCRdb with only in-frame sequences that have V and J called. A share of the clones is absent; for the studies checked, an unresolved V gene accounts for under half, and the remainder has no known explanation. V and J calls and clone size are as listed in that table; D and trimming were resolved from the DNA. This sample comprises over 35,000 clones, 90% to 95% of them detected only once. Under 2% of the sample comes from the top ten.

In the paper's terms, the treatment or condition label means: suppressive antiretroviral therapy. Cells were stimulated with anti-CD3/anti-CD28 magnetic beads as a nonspecific positive control representing the CD4+ T cell repertoire. Responding CD4+ T cells were sorted on the basis of upregulation of both CD40 ligand and CD69. HIV-1-infected adults in whom suppressive ART had been started during chronic infection were enrolled as participants. Participants had undetectable plasma HIV-1 RNA below 50 copies/mL for at least 4 years. To be included, participants needed a CD4+ T cell count above 400 cells/uL and a positive CMV serology. Before stimulation, PBMCs were isolated using density centrifugation and then depleted of CD8+ T cells. For approximately 17 hours, CD8-depleted PBMCs were stimulated with anti-CD28/CD49d costimulation, a CD40-blocking antibody, and enfuvirtide, which was added to prevent new infections. Cells were sorted on a Beckman Coulter MoFlo Legacy or XDP sorter, with propidium iodide excluding dead cells. For samples with more than one million cells, genomic DNA was extracted with the QIAamp DNA Mini Kit, and for all other samples the Quick-DNA Microprep Kit was used.

The germline V gene gives CDR1 as SGHTA and CDR2 as FQGNSA. V is trimmed back by 5 bases and J by 7 bases, and the junction contains 9 bases that no gene match accounts for. Taken from cysteine to phenylalanine, the CDR3 has 14 residues. CDR3 DNA only is kept here, 42 bases in frame from base 1. The sample comes from a study of persistence of HIV-infected CD4 T cells (dated by TCRdb to about 2020). Broadly, across the study: Participants had been on suppressive ART for a median of roughly 8 years. Anti-CD3/anti-CD28 stimulation activated a higher proportion of cells, with a lower memory fraction, than antigen stimulation. For the TCR cluster analysis across participants, under 10 participants were included for CMV and more than five participants for Gag. Peripheral blood samples of up to 180 mL were collected at multiple time points, except for a couple of participants, who underwent leukapheresis at a single time point. The study isolated CMV- and HIV-1 Gag-responding CD4+ T cells from ART-treated individuals to examine antigen-driven clonal expansion of HIV-1-infected cells. The clonality of all cells in each sorted population was assessed by TCRbeta sequencing, whereas the clonality of infected cells was assessed by proviral sequencing. Paper-wide results and their limitations: Significantly lower TCRbeta richness was observed in CMV- and Gag-responding cells than in anti-CD3/anti-CD28-responding cells, and higher oligoclonality was observed in CMV-responding cells than in CD3/CD28-stimulated and Gag-responding cells. A correlation was observed between TCR oligoclonality and proviral oligoclonality within the same sorted populations. Restriction of bulk TCR analyses to the rare CMV-responding cells that actually carried HIV-1 proviruses was not possible. Only a small number of individuals took part in the study, and only a limited range of antigens was tested. Antigen-responding cells were enriched for expanded CDR3beta sequences that were degenerate, which suggests that CD4+ responses to CMV and Gag underwent convergent selection.

Recombination connected TRBV7-2 to TRBJ1-2; TRBD1 lines up with 8 middle nucleotides. The sequence was obtained from an adult man with HIV who was CMV-seropositive. Sequenced material: CD4+ T cells sorted from PBMCs after 18-hour stimulation, taken from a patient who received antiretroviral therapy. This sample's cell subset or site label indicates: CD40L+CD69+ CD4 T cells responding to anti-CD3/anti-CD28 beads, representing the overall repertoire. The base sequence is TGTGCCAGCAGCCTCCTCGACAGGGGTACTGGCTACACCTTC. It is translated as CASSLLDRGTGYTF.